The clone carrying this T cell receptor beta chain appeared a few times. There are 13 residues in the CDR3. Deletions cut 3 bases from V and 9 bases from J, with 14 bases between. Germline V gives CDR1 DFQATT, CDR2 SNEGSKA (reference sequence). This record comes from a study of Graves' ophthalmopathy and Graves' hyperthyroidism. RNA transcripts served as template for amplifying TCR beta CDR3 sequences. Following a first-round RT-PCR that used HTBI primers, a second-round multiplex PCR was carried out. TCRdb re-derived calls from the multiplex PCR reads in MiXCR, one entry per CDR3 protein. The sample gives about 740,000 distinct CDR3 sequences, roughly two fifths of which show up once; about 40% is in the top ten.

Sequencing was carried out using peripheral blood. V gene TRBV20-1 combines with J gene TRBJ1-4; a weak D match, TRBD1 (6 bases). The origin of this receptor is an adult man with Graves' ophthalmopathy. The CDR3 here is CSARNDRWKKLFF. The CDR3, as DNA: TGCAGTGCTAGGAATGACAGGTGGAAAAAACTGTTTTTT.